Below, 8 T cell receptor beta chains from the same sample are listed, as sequenced in a study of T-cell reconstitution after alpha-beta-depleted transplantation in children. Using unique molecular identifiers, the investigators prepared the TCRbeta library. TCRdb ran MiXCR on the PCR reads and lists one entry per CDR3 protein. The sample has about 300,000 distinct CDR3 sequences; around 10% are singletons. The starting material was PBMCs, obtained before TCRalphabeta/CD19-depleted stem cell transplant. The receptors stem from a boy under three years old with acute myeloid leukemia, due to receive a stem cell transplant.

This sequence joins TRBV5-1 and TRBJ2-3, with D uncertain. The CDR3 has 12 amino acids. The germline CDR1 and CDR2 sequences are SGHRS and YFSETQ. Trimming removed 4 bases from V and 2 bases from J, with 5 bases in between. CDR3 sequence (DNA): TGCGCCAGCAGCACGTACACAGATACGCAGTATTTT. This codes for CASSTYTDTQYF. The entire variable domain, with the rest obtained from reference TRBV5-1 and TRBJ2-3, is as follows: KAGVTQTPRYLIKTRGQQVTLSCSPISGHRSVSWYQQTPGQGLQFLFEYFSETQRNKGNFPGRFSGRQFSNSRSEMNVSTLELGDSALYLCASSTYTDTQYFGPGTRLTVL.

The chain recombines TRBV19 with TRBJ1-1; no reliable D call. CDR1 and CDR2 (germline): LNHDA, SQIVND (reference sequence). This CDR3 comprises 13 residues. The V gene lost 4 bases and the J gene lost 6 bases, with 12 bases spanning the gap. CDR3 sequence: CASSNSRGSEAFF. The CDR3 bases are TGTGCCAGTAGTAACTCTCGGGGTTCTGAAGCTTTCTTT. The full variable domain, in which reference TRBV19 and TRBJ1-1 provide the parts outside the CDR3, is DGGITQSPKYLFRKEGQNVTLSCEQNLNHDAMYWYRQDPGQGLRLIYYSQIVNDFQKGDIAEGYSVSREKKESFPLTVTSAQKNPTAFYLCASSNSRGSEAFFGQGTRLTVV.

The sample holds many counts of this clonotype. The chain uses TRBV12-3 or TRBV12-4 and TRBJ2-5; D unclear. Trimming shortened V by 4 bases and J by 3 bases, and 6 bases separated the two germline ends. The CDR3 runs to 12 residues. CDR3 region: CASSYFEETQYF. Here the CDR3 DNA reads TGTGCCAGCAGTTACTTCGAAGAGACCCAGTACTTC.

The chain couples TRBV7-3 to TRBJ1-6, with TRBD1 matching 8 bases. J was trimmed by 9 bases and V by 1 base; bases with no gene match: 2. The CDR3 is 14 amino acids. Germline assignment: CDR1 SGHTA and CDR2 FQGTGA. Here the CDR3 reads CASSLKQGGSPLHF. In DNA, the CDR3 is TGTGCCAGCAGCTTAAAACAGGGGGGTTCACCCCTCCACTTT.

The genes are TRBV28 and TRBJ2-5; D remains unclear. The CDR3 has 11 amino acids. Trimming shortened V by 2 bases and J by 7 bases, and 5 bases separated the two germline ends. Germline-derived CDR1 and CDR2 are MDHEN and SYDVKM. The CDR3 sequence is CASSLRRTQYF. In DNA form, the CDR3 reads TGTGCCAGCAGTTTAAGGCGGACCCAGTACTTC.

The gene calls are TRBV27 and TRBJ2-7, with TRBD2 matching over 10 bases. The CDR3 extends over 15 amino acids. Germline-derived CDR1 and CDR2 are MNHEY and SMNVEV (reference sequence). V was pared by 7 bases and J by 5 bases, with 11 bases of the junction left unmatched. CDR3 region: CASTKRGGIRDEQYF. CDR3 bases: TGTGCCAGCACTAAGCGGGGGGGCATTCGCGACGAGCAGTACTTC.

The rearrangement links TRBV21-1 to TRBJ1-1; the table's D call, TRBD1, has no DNA check behind it. TRBV21-1 represents a pseudogene. This CDR3 spans 16 amino acids. DNA of the CDR3: TGTGCCATCAGCCCAGGGCTCCCCCTCCCAGCCACTGAAGCTTTCTTT. It specifies CAISPGLPLPATEAFF.

In its sample, this clonotype was seen many times. This chain joins TRBV20-1 and TRBJ1-5; 10 bases are a match to TRBD1. With V trimmed by 7 bases and J by 6 bases, 6 bases remained unmatched. The CDR3 extends over 13 amino acids. CDR1 is DFQATT and CDR2 is SNEGSKA in the germline V gene (reference sequence). The CDR3 bases are TGCAGTGTCCCGGGACAGGGGAGTCAGCCCCAGCATTTT. Translation: CSVPGQGSQPQHF.